The 14 T cell receptor beta chains presented below share a single source sample, sequenced in a study of OX40 agonist ivuxolimab in advanced cancers. Profiled with immunoSEQ multiplex PCR; TCRdb holds only in-frame clones, not every one. The sample includes 65,000 to 100,000 clones, about 90% of them seen just once. The source material was CD4+ or CD8+ T cells sorted from blood, sampled in a trial of the OX40 agonist ivuxolimab. These receptors all stem from an adult with an advanced solid tumor such as melanoma, head and neck, liver or kidney cancer.

The chain is built from TRBV11-3 and TRBJ2-1, with TRBD2 matching over 11 bases. Trimming removed 5 bases from V and 6 bases from J; junction bases left unmatched: 15. This CDR3 region has 18 residues. In germline, CDR1 is SGHNT, CDR2 YENEEA. CDR3 region: CASSLSIAGGPWVNEQFF. CDR3 DNA sequence: TGTGCCAGCAGCCTAAGTATAGCGGGAGGGCCCTGGGTCAATGAGCAGTTCTTC.

This chain connects TRBV25-1 to TRBJ2-1, with 7 bases identical to TRBD1. The CDR3 runs to 14 residues. With V trimmed by 3 bases and J by 6 bases, 5 bases remained unmatched. Germline CDR1 MGHDK, CDR2 SYGVNS. CDR3 nucleotide sequence: TGTGCCAGCAGTGAGCCTAGGGGGCGCAATGAGCAGTTCTTC. This sequence encodes CASSEPRGRNEQFF.

The CDR3 sequence: CASSLLPPGVATNEKLFF. CDR3 DNA sequence: TGTGCCAGCAGTTTATTACCGCCCGGGGTAGCCACTAATGAAAAACTGTTTTTT. The chain couples TRBV27 to TRBJ1-4; D remains ambiguous. The germline CDR1 and CDR2 sequences are MNHEY and SMNVEV (reference sequence). Deletions cut 1 base from V and 2 bases from J, with 17 bases between. The CDR3 sequence is 18 residues long.

This clone was observed once. This chain uses TRBV9 with TRBJ1-3; D is ambiguous. Germline V gives CDR1 SGDLS, CDR2 YYNGEE. Trimming cost V 0 bases and J 4 bases, with 11 bases left between them. This CDR3 is 15 amino acids long. The CDR3 loop is CASSVDQLGGNTIYF. DNA of the CDR3: TGTGCCAGCAGCGTAGATCAACTCGGGGGAAACACCATATATTTT.

V gene TRBV30 combines with J gene TRBJ2-7; D may be TRBD1 (8 bases). Germline V gene data show CDR1 as GTSNPN and CDR2 as SVGIG (reference sequence). The CDR3 is 15 residues long. Between the trimmed V and J ends, which lost 0 bases and 4 bases, there was a span of 16 bases. CDR3 DNA sequence: TGTGCCTGGAGTGTACAGGGGGGGTGGAATTACGAGCAGTACTTC. Translating it yields CAWSVQGGWNYEQYF.

J is TRBJ2-3 and V is TRBV27, with D perhaps given as TRBD1 or TRBD2 (5 bases each). CDR1 and CDR2 from the germline V gene are MNHEY and SMNVEV (reference sequence). V was trimmed by 5 bases and J by 1 base, leaving 10 bases between them. CDR3 size: 14 residues. This chain's CDR3 is CASSPGRGTDTQYF. The DNA of the CDR3 is TGTGCCAGCAGTCCGGGACGGGGCACAGATACGCAGTATTTT.

The chain joins TRBV25-1 to TRBJ2-2; 7 bases are shared with TRBD1. The germline V gene encodes CDR1 MGHDK and CDR2 SYGVNS. CDR3 size: 15 residues. With V trimmed by 3 bases and J by 3 bases, 4 bases remained unmatched. The CDR3 coding sequence is TGTGCCAGCAGTGACTCGGGACAGTACACCGGGGAGCTGTTTTTT. Translation: CASSDSGQYTGELFF.

The J gene is TRBJ2-4, the V gene TRBV5-6; D possibly corresponds to TRBD2 (5 bases). There are 14 residues in the CDR3. The V and J ends lost 1 base and 2 bases respectively, with 7 bases between them. Germline V gene data show CDR1 as SGHDT and CDR2 as YYEEEE. The CDR3 region has the DNA TGTGCCAGCAGCTTGATAGCGACCAAAAACATTCAGTACTTC. This encodes CASSLIATKNIQYF.

This chain uses TRBV5-5 with TRBJ1-2; TRBD1 aligns across 9 bases. Germline V gene sequence: CDR1 SGHKS, CDR2 YYEKEE (reference sequence). The CDR3 has 19 amino acids. The V and J ends lost 0 bases and 1 base, in that order; junction bases with no gene match: 13. The chain's CDR3 is CASSLAGMGDRANNYGYTF. DNA for the CDR3: TGTGCCAGCAGCTTGGCCGGTATGGGGGACAGGGCTAATAACTATGGCTACACCTTC.

The CDR3 coding sequence is TGTGCCAGCAGCGCCCGCCGGGCGAACACAGATACGCAGTATTTT. Its protein product is CASSARRANTDTQYF. V and J are TRBV7-2 and TRBJ2-3; D is unclear. V lost 5 bases to trimming and J lost 2 bases, with 14 bases between them. Per germline, CDR1 SGHTA and CDR2 FQGNSA. This CDR3 has 15 residues.

The V and J genes are TRBV18 and TRBJ1-5, with D perhaps matching TRBD1 (5 bases). CDR1 is KGHSH and CDR2 is LQKENI in the germline V gene. The CDR3 length is 16 residues. Trimming left V 5 bases short and J 6 bases short, with 20 bases between. The CDR3 loop is CASSSFREGSGQPQHF. As DNA, the CDR3 is TGTGCCAGCTCATCCTTTCGGGAGGGGTCAGGTCAGCCCCAGCATTTT.

The chain employs TRBV7-2 and TRBJ2-3; D unclear. Germline V gene lookup returns CDR1 SGHTA and CDR2 FQGNSA. The length of the CDR3 is 13 residues. V was cut by 3 bases and J by 5 bases, with 9 bases left in between. CDR3 in DNA: TGTGCCAGCAGCTTTCAGGAGAGAGATACGCAGTATTTT. It encodes CASSFQERDTQYF.

This chain joins TRBV4-1 and TRBJ1-2; TRBD1 matches 8 bases. Trimming at V came to 4 bases and at J to 4 bases, leaving 2 bases not matched to a gene. The germline CDR1 and CDR2 sequences are MGHRA and YSYEKL. The CDR3 is 13 residues long. CDR3 residues: CASSRTGSYGYTF. Written as DNA, the CDR3 is TGCGCCAGCAGCCGGACAGGGAGCTATGGCTACACCTTC.

To note about this clone: Germline is not matched at one junction end, which may reflect a read error. The chain has TRBV7-7 and TRBJ2-3; no clear D. CDR3 length equals 13 residues. Germline values: CDR1 SSHAT, CDR2 FNYEAQ (reference sequence). The CDR3 protein is CASSPTGADTQYF. CDR3 DNA sequence: TGTGCTAGCAGCCCTACTGGGGCAGATACGCAGTATTTT. Full variable domain (remainder filled in from reference TRBV7-7 and TRBJ2-3): GAGVSQSPRYKVTKRGQDVTLRCDPISSHATLYWYQQALGQGPEFLTYFNYEAQPDKSGLPSDRFSAERPEGSISTLTIQRTEQRDSAMYRCASSPTGADTQYFGPGTRLTVL.